This T cell receptor beta chain was captured in a study of OX40 agonist ivuxolimab in advanced cancers. Study results and limitations: At 0.1 to 3.0 mg/kg, clonal expansion of CD4+ and CD8+ blood T cells had occurred by week 6.

Remarks on this clone: Its antigen is not identified.

The CDR3 runs 14 residues. V lost 7 bases and J lost 3; bases outside the gene matches: 4. CDR1 MNHNS and CDR2 SASEGT come from the germline V gene. Sequenced by immunoSEQ multiplex PCR; TCRdb stores in-frame clones only, minus some. Of under 100,000 clones detected, 90% appear once; the ten largest clones hold more than 0.15%. The clonotype comes from an adult with an advanced solid tumor such as melanoma, head and neck, liver or kidney cancer. This chain uses TRBV6-1 with TRBJ2-2; TRBD1 matches 8 bases. The sequencing used CD4+ or CD8+ T cells sorted from blood, collected in a trial of the OX40 agonist ivuxolimab. CDR3 loop: CASTPTGDTGELFF. The DNA for the CDR3 is TGTGCCAGCACTCCGACAGGGGACACCGGGGAGCTGTTTTTT.